A selection of T cell receptor beta chains follows, all from one sample in a study of cytotoxic CD8 clonotypes in ibrutinib-treated CLL. This table comes from immunoSEQ multiplex PCR, and its TCRdb copy is limited to in-frame clones, with some not included. Among approximately 84,000 clones listed, 70% to 80% were seen once. This material consisted of PBMCs, taken after 12 months of ibrutinib treatment. All receptors come from a human donor with chronic lymphocytic leukemia. Both conserved end residues are part of each CDR3. The order of the fields is clone size, J gene, D gene, V gene, CDR3 DNA, CDR3 protein. A D gene is named only where the DNA matches it firmly. Clone size is shown for a subset of rows, as once, few, many or a class of expanded clone.

- | TRBJ2-2 | - | TRBV5-1 | TGCGCCAGCAGCCTCGGGACCTACGACACCGGGGAGCTGTTTTTT | CASSLGTYDTGELFF
- | TRBJ1-2 | - | TRBV28 | TGTGCCAGCACCCGACAGACTAACTATGGCTACACCTTC | CASTRQTNYGYTF
- | TRBJ1-3 | - | TRBV2 | TGTGCCAGCACCCCGACCCAGCCATCTTACTCTGGAAACACCATATATTTT | CASTPTQPSYSGNTIYF
- | TRBJ2-7 | - | TRBV11-2 | TGTGCCAGCAGCTTAGGGGGCGGGCAGTACTTC | CASSLGGGQYF
- | TRBJ1-2 | - | TRBV19 | TGTGCCAGTAGTCCCGGGAGGGGAGCCTACACCTTC | CASSPGRGAYTF
few | TRBJ2-1 | - | TRBV29-1 | TGCAGCGTTGAAGATTGGGAGGACAATGAGCAGTTCTTC | CSVEDWEDNEQFF
- | TRBJ2-7 | - | TRBV18 | TGTGCCAGCTCACCTCGGGGCTACGAGCAGTACTTC | CASSPRGYEQYF
once | TRBJ2-3 | - | TRBV7-3 | TGTGCCAGCAGCTTAGGCCTCGGGGGGCCGGGCACAGATACGCAGTATTTT | CASSLGLGGPGTDTQYF
- | TRBJ2-5 | TRBD2 | TRBV7-3 | TGTGCCAGCAGCTCAACAGGGGAAGCGGGAGGTGTCCAGTACTTC | CASSSTGEAGGVQYF
few | TRBJ1-5 | - | TRBV30 | TGTGCCTGGAGTGTTGTCGGGAGCAATCAGCCCCAGCATTTT | CAWSVVGSNQPQHF
- | TRBJ2-2 | - | TRBV7-9 | TGTGCCAGCAGCTTATACGGAGGGGACACCGGGGAGCTGTTTTTT | CASSLYGGDTGELFF
- | TRBJ2-5 | TRBD1 | TRBV27 | TGTGCCAGCAGTTTTTGGGACAGGGGGCGAGAGACCCAGTACTTC | CASSFWDRGRETQYF
- | TRBJ1-1 | TRBD1 | TRBV4-2 | TGTGCCAGCAGCTTACAGACAGGGACCAGAACCTACACTGAAGCTTTCTTT | CASSLQTGTRTYTEAFF
- | TRBJ1-1 | - | TRBV19 | TGTGCCAGTAGTATCGACAGCATGAACACTGAAGCTTTCTTT | CASSIDSMNTEAFF
- | TRBJ2-4 | - | TRBV11-2 | TGTGCCAGCAGCTCGTCGGACAGAAACATTCAGTACTTC | CASSSSDRNIQYF
few | TRBJ1-5 | - | TRBV18 | TGTGCCAGCTCACCGGGTTGGGGCAGAGAGCCCCAGCATTTT | CASSPGWGREPQHF
- | TRBJ1-2 | - | TRBV4-1 | TGCGCCAGCAGCCAAGGAGTTGGTAAGGGACGTTATGGCTACACCTTC | CASSQGVGKGRYGYTF
- | TRBJ2-7 | TRBD2 | TRBV4-1 | TGCGCCAGCAGCCAGGCCACCGGGACTAGCTTCTACGAGCAGTACTTC | CASSQATGTSFYEQYF
- | TRBJ1-2 | - | TRBV29-1 | TGCAGCACCCGACCGGACGACAACTATGGCTACACCTTC | CSTRPDDNYGYTF
once | TRBJ2-7 | TRBD2 | TRBV4-3 | TGCGCCAGCAGCAATGACTGGGCTAGCGGGGGTTACGAGCAGTACTTC | CASSNDWASGGYEQYF
- | TRBJ2-7 | - | TRBV6-1 | TGTGCCAGCAGTGTCGACTTCAGCTCCTACGAGCAGTACTTC | CASSVDFSSYEQYF
- | TRBJ2-2 | TRBD2 | TRBV28 | TGTGCCAGCAGGGGCGGGGGAACGAACACCGGGGAGCTGTTTTTT | CASRGGGTNTGELFF
- | TRBJ1-3 | - | TRBV5-1 | TGCGCCAGCAGCTGGACGGGACTCTCTGGAAACACCATATATTTT | CASSWTGLSGNTIYF
- | TRBJ2-3 | - | TRBV7-9 | TGTGCCAGCAGCAGCTTAGCGACAGATACGCAGTATTTT | CASSSLATDTQYF
- | TRBJ2-5 | - | TRBV28 | TGTGCCACCGGACCGGGCCACGGGGGTGGGACCCAGTACTTC | CATGPGHGGGTQYF
- | TRBJ2-2 | - | TRBV18 | TGTGCCAGCTCACCGGGGACTTTTAACACCGGGGAGCTGTTTTTT | CASSPGTFNTGELFF
- | TRBJ1-2 | - | TRBV9 | TGTGCCAGCAGCGTAGACCCGACAGGATACTATGGCTACACCTTC | CASSVDPTGYYGYTF
once | TRBJ2-7 | TRBD2 | TRBV7-8 | TGTGCCAGCAGCTTGGGGGGAGCGGGGAGCTACGAGCAGTACTTC | CASSLGGAGSYEQYF